The 19 T cell receptor beta chains presented below share a single source sample, sequenced in a study of shared clonotypes between healthy human individuals. Only in-frame clones appear in the TCRdb table, and some are missing; sequencing was by immunoSEQ multiplex PCR. The sample comprises about 480,000 clones, 79% of which are singletons, and around 13% rests with the top ten. Sequencing was done on a sample of PBMCs. The receptors here all came from a woman between 40 and 55 years old in good health. Some clones in this sample may be carry-over from other donors' samples.

This rearrangement joins TRBV28 to TRBJ1-2; a possible D gene is TRBD1 (5 bases). CDR1 and CDR2 (germline): MDHEN, SYDVKM. The ends were cut back, 2 bases at V and 3 bases at J, with 22 bases in the middle. The CDR3 consists of 18 residues. The CDR3, as DNA: TGTGCCAGCAGTTTAGTCTACCTTGGGCAGGGAGGGGACTATGGCTACACCTTC. Amino acids: CASSLVYLGQGGDYGYTF.

This sequence joins TRBV7-8 and TRBJ2-3, with D tentatively TRBD2 (6 bases). The germline CDR1 and CDR2 sequences are SGHVS and FQNEAQ. V lost 5 bases, J lost 5 bases, and 17 bases lay in between. CDR3 length: 15 residues. The CDR3 loop is CASSGVTGVGDTQYF. The CDR3 region has the DNA TGTGCCAGCAGCGGCGTTACGGGAGTAGGAGATACGCAGTATTTT.

Only a few counts were recorded for this clone. The chain uses TRBV9 and TRBJ2-3; no clear D gene. The V and J ends lost 5 bases and 0 bases respectively, with 13 bases between them. The CDR3 sequence is 15 residues long. The germline gives CDR1 SGDLS, CDR2 YYNGEE. CDR3 sequence: CASSSLGHSTDTQYF. CDR3 DNA: TGTGCCAGCAGTTCCTTGGGCCATAGCACAGATACGCAGTATTTT.

There are many counts of this clone. The chain links TRBV7-3 to TRBJ2-3; 7 positions match TRBD2. V was clipped by 3 bases and J by 4 bases; unmatched bases: 4. The CDR3 loop spans 14 amino acids. CDR1 SGHTA and CDR2 FQGTGA come from the germline V gene. In nucleotides, the CDR3 is TGTGCCAGCAGCTTGGGAGGGAGGGCAGATACGCAGTATTTT. It specifies CASSLGGRADTQYF.

The CDR3 reads CASSPGDSVSGANVLTF. CDR3 nucleotide sequence: TGTGCCAGCAGCCCGGGGGACAGTGTCTCTGGGGCCAACGTCCTGACTTTC. The chain joins TRBV9 to TRBJ2-6; D possibly corresponds to TRBD1 (7 bases). This CDR3 has 17 amino acids. The germline gives CDR1 SGDLS, CDR2 YYNGEE. V lost 4 bases, J lost 0 bases, and 14 bases lay in between.

This chain links TRBV6-1 with TRBJ1-4, with unresolved D. Per the germline V gene, CDR1 is MNHNS and CDR2 is SASEGT. The V end was cut by 3 bases, the J end by 8 bases, with 10 bases between. CDR3 length: 13 residues. CDR3 protein: CASSDSGSEKLFF. CDR3 bases: TGTGCCAGCAGTGATTCGGGATCAGAAAAACTGTTTTTT.

The chain is built from TRBV9 and TRBJ1-1, with D tentatively TRBD1 (5 bases). The CDR3 contains 13 residues. The V and J ends lost 0 bases and 7 bases respectively, with 10 bases between them. Germline V gene lookup returns CDR1 SGDLS and CDR2 YYNGEE. CDR3 DNA: TGTGCCAGCAGCGTAGGTCCGAGGGGTGAAGCTTTCTTT. Translated: CASSVGPRGEAFF.

The genes are TRBV27 and TRBJ1-3, with D maybe TRBD1 (6 bases). Trimming took 2 bases from V and 0 from J, leaving 8 bases between them. The germline V gene has CDR1 MNHEY and CDR2 SMNVEV (reference sequence). The CDR3 has 15 residues. The CDR3 here is CASSLGTSSGNTIYF. The CDR3 coding sequence is TGTGCCAGCAGTTTAGGGACAAGCTCTGGAAACACCATATATTTT.

The genes are TRBV9 and TRBJ1-2; the D gene is possibly TRBD1 (6 bases). Per germline, CDR1 SGDLS and CDR2 YYNGEE. The germline V and J ends were trimmed by 3 bases and 3 bases, with 12 bases remaining between them. The CDR3 extends over 14 amino acids. CDR3 nucleotides: TGTGCCAGCAGCGCTCCAGGGGAATACTATGGCTACACCTTC. This translates into CASSAPGEYYGYTF. The full variable domain, with the rest looked up from reference TRBV9 and TRBJ1-2, is DSGVTQTPKHLITATGQRVTLRCSPRSGDLSVYWYQQSLDQGLQFLIQYYNGEERAKGNILERFSAQQFPDLHSELNLSSLELGDSALYFCASSAPGEYYGYTFGSGTRLTVV.

The V call is TRBV5-4, the J call TRBJ2-2; TRBD2 matches 7 bases. V was pared by 7 bases and J by 6 bases, with 12 bases of the junction left unmatched. This CDR3 has 15 amino acids. CDR1 is SGHNT, CDR2 YYREEE, per germline (reference sequence). CDR3 coding DNA: TGTGCCAGCGGGTCCAATCAAGCGGGACCCGGGGAGCTGTTTTTT. It yields the protein CASGSNQAGPGELFF.

The DNA of the CDR3 is TGTGCCAGCAGTCCCCTGGGACAGGGGTTCGCCTACGAGCAGTACTTC. This encodes CASSPLGQGFAYEQYF. The V gene is TRBV27, the J gene TRBJ2-7; 10 positions match TRBD1. From germline, CDR1 is MNHEY and CDR2 SMNVEV (reference sequence). The CDR3 has 16 amino acids. V shed 5 bases, J shed 2 bases, and the junction held 9 bases outside the gene matches.

The rearrangement links TRBV25-1 to TRBJ2-5, with D tentatively TRBD1 or TRBD2 (6 bases each). V was trimmed by 2 bases and J by 6 bases, leaving 13 bases between them. The CDR3 has 14 residues. Germline V gene lookup returns CDR1 MGHDK and CDR2 SYGVNS. The CDR3 bases are TGTGCCAGCAGTGAAGTAGGGGGGAGACAGACCCAGTACTTC. Protein sequence: CASSEVGGRQTQYF.

This sequence joins TRBV7-2 and TRBJ2-1; perhaps TRBD2 as D (5 bases). V was clipped by 4 bases and J by 9 bases, with 19 bases between them. The germline gives CDR1 SGHTA, CDR2 FQGNSA. The CDR3 covers 15 residues. DNA of the CDR3: TGTGCCAGCAGCTCCGCCGGGGTTTCTACAAGTGAGCAGTTCTTC. Protein product: CASSSAGVSTSEQFF.

The J gene is TRBJ2-1, the V gene TRBV11-3; 7 bases are shared with TRBD2. V was clipped by 0 bases and J by 1 base; unmatched bases: 6. Germline V gives CDR1 SGHNT, CDR2 YENEEA. The CDR3 totals 17 residues. CDR3 sequence reads: CASSLETSGTSYNEQFF. The CDR3 nucleotides are TGTGCCAGCAGCTTAGAAACCAGCGGGACGTCCTACAATGAGCAGTTCTTC.

The rearrangement joins TRBV14 to TRBJ1-3; D is perhaps TRBD1 (5 bases). Germline assignment: CDR1 SGHDN and CDR2 FVKESK. The ends were cut back, 5 bases at V and 6 bases at J, with 11 bases in the middle. The CDR3 totals 13 residues. The CDR3 spells CASSSLGVNTIYF. Written as DNA, the CDR3 is TGTGCCAGCAGCTCCCTGGGGGTAAACACCATATATTTT.

This clone was found once. V is TRBV19 and J is TRBJ1-5, with TRBD1 identical over 7 bases. Trimming cost V 10 bases and J 5 bases; bases outside gene matches: 17. Germline CDR1 is LNHDA and CDR2 is SQIVND (reference sequence). The CDR3 loop spans 16 amino acids. CDR3 sequence reads: CATRPSYRGSHQPQHF. For the CDR3, the DNA is TGTGCCACCCGACCTAGTTACAGGGGAAGTCATCAGCCCCAGCATTTT.

V gene TRBV6-6 combines with J gene TRBJ2-7, with a possible D match to TRBD1 (6 bases). V shed 4 bases and J shed 4 bases, with 14 bases lying between them. Germline V lookup: CDR1 MNHNY, CDR2 SVGAGI (reference sequence). The CDR3 consists of 14 residues. In nucleotides, the CDR3 is TGTGCCAGCAGTTGGACAGTGGACATATACGAGCAGTACTTC. This translates into CASSWTVDIYEQYF.

The gene calls are TRBV13 and TRBJ2-1; 7 nucleotides align to TRBD2. The CDR3 has 14 residues. Trimming cost V 3 bases and J 9 bases; bases outside gene matches: 8. Germline V gene lookup returns CDR1 PRHDT and CDR2 FYEKMQ (reference sequence). The CDR3: CASSFGRLAGEQFF. In DNA, the CDR3 is TGTGCCAGCAGCTTCGGAAGACTAGCTGGTGAGCAGTTCTTC.

The rearrangement uses TRBV30 and TRBJ2-2; no reliable D call. The CDR3 runs 12 residues. The V end lost 3 bases, the J end lost 5 bases, and 7 bases lay between the germline ends. Germline V gene lookup returns CDR1 GTSNPN and CDR2 SVGIG (reference sequence). The CDR3 spells CAWSPQTGELFF. The CDR3 DNA sequence: TGTGCCTGGAGCCCCCAGACCGGGGAGCTGTTTTTT. The full variable domain, rest sourced from reference TRBV30 and TRBJ2-2, is SQTIHQWPATLVQPVGSPLSLECTVEGTSNPNLYWYRQAAGRGLQLLFYSVGIGQISSEVPQNLSASRPQDRQFILSSKKLLLSDSGFYLCAWSPQTGELFFGEGSRLTVL.